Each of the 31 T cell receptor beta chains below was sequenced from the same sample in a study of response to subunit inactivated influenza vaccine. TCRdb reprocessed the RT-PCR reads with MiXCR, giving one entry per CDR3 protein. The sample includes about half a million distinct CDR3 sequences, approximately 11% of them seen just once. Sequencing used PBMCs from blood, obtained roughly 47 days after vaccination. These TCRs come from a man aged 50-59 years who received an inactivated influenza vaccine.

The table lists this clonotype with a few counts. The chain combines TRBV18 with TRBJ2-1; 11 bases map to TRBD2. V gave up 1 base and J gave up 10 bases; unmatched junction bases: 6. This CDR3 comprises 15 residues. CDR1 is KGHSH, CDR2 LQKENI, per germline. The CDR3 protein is CASSPLPSGGKEQFF. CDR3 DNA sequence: TGTGCCAGCTCACCACTTCCTAGCGGGGGGAAGGAGCAGTTCTTC.

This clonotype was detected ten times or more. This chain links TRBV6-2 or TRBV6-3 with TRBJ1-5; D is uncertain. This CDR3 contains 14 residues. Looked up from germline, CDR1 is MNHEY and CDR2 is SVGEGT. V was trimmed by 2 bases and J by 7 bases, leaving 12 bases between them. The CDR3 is CASSYPPGSQPQHF. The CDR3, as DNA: TGTGCCAGCAGTTACCCCCCGGGCTCACAGCCCCAGCATTTT.

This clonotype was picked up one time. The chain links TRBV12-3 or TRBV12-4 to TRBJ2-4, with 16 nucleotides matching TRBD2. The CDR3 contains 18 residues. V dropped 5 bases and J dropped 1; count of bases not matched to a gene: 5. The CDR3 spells CASSLGTSGGAAKNIQYF. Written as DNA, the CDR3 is TGTGCCAGCAGTCTCGGGACTAGCGGGGGGGCTGCCAAAAACATTCAGTACTTC.

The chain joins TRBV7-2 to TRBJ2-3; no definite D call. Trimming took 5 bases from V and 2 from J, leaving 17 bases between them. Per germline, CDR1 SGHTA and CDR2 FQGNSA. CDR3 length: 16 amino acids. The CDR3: CASSRFPRSFTDTQYF. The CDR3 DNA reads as TGTGCCAGCAGCCGTTTCCCGCGATCATTCACAGATACGCAGTATTTT.

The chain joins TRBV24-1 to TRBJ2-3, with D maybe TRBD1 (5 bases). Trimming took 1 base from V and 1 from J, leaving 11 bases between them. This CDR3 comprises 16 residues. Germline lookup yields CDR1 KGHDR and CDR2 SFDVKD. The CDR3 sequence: CATSDLLGVGTDTQYF. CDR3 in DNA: TGTGCCACCAGTGATTTATTAGGGGTGGGCACAGATACGCAGTATTTT.

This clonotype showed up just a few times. The CDR3 region has the DNA TGTGCCAGCAGTGTAGGGACGAACACCGGGGAGCTGTTTTTT. Its protein product is CASSVGTNTGELFF. J is TRBJ2-2 and V is TRBV12-3 or TRBV12-4, with D hard to call. The length of the CDR3 is 14 residues. V shed 5 bases and J shed 0 bases, with 7 bases lying between them.

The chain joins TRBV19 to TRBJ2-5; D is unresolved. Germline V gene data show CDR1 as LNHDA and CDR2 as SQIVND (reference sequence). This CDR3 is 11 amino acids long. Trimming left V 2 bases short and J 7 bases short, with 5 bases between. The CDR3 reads CASSIFGTQYF. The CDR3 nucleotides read TGTGCCAGTAGTATATTCGGGACCCAGTACTTC.

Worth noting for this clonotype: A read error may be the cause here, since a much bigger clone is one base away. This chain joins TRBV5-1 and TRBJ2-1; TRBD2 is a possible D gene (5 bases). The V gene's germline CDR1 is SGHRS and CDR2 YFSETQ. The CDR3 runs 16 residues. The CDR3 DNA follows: TGCGCCGGCAGCTTGGCCGTAGGGAGCTCCTACAATGAGCAGTTCTTC. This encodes CAGSLAVGSSYNEQFF.

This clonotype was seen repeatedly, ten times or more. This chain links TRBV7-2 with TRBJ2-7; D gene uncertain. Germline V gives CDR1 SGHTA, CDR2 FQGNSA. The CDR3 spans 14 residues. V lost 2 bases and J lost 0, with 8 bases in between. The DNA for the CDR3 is TGTGCCAGCAGCTTAACGTCAGACTCCTACGAGCAGTACTTC. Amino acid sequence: CASSLTSDSYEQYF.

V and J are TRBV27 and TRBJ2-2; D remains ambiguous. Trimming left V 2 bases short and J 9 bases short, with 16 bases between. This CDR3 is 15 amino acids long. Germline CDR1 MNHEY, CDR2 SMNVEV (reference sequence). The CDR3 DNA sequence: TGTGCCAGCAGTTTAGGTGTGTCCGGGCGGAGGGAGCTGTTTTTT. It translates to CASSLGVSGRRELFF.

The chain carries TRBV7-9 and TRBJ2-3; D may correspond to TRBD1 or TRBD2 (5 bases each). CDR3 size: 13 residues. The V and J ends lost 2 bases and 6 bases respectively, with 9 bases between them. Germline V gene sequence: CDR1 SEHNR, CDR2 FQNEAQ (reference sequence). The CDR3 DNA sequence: TGTGCCAGCAGCTTACCGGGGCCGGATACGCAGTATTTT. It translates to CASSLPGPDTQYF.

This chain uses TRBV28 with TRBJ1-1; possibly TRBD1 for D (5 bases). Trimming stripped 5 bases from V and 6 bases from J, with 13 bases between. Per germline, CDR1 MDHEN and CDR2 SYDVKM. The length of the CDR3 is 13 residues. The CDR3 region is CASSMGRRPEAFF. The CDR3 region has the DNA TGTGCCAGCAGTATGGGACGGAGACCTGAAGCTTTCTTT. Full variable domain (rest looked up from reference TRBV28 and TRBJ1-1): DVKVTQSSRYLVKRTGEKVFLECVQDMDHENMFWYRQDPGLGLRLIYFSYDVKMKEKGDIPEGYSVSREKKERFSLILESASTNQTSMYLCASSMGRRPEAFFGQGTRLTVV.

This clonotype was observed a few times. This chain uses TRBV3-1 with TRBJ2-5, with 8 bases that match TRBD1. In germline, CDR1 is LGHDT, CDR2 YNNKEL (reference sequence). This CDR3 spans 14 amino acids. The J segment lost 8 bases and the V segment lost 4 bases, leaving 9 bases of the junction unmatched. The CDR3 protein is CASSREGQGLTQYF. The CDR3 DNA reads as TGTGCCAGCAGCCGGGAAGGACAGGGCTTAACCCAGTACTTC.

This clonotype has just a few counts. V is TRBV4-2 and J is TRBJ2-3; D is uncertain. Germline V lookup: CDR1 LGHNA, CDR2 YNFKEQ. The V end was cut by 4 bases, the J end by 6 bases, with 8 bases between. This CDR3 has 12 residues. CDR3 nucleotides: TGTGCCAGCAGCCGGAACTTGGATACGCAGTATTTT. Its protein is CASSRNLDTQYF.

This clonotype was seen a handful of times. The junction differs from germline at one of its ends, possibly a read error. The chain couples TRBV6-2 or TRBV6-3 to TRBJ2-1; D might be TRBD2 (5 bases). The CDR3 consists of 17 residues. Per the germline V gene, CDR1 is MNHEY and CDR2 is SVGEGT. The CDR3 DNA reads TGTGCAAGCAGTCTAGGATGGGGAGAGAGCTCCTACAATGAGCAGTTCTTC. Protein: CASSLGWGESSYNEQFF.

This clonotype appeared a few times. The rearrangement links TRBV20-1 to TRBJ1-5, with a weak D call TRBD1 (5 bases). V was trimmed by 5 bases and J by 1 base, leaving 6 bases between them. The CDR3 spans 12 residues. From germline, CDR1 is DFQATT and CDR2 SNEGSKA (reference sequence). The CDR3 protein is CSAWDSNQPQHF. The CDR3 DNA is TGCAGTGCTTGGGACAGCAATCAGCCCCAGCATTTT.

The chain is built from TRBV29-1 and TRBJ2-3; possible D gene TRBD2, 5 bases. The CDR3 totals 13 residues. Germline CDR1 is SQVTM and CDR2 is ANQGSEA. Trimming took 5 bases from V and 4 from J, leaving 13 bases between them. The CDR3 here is CSVSSSLADTQYF. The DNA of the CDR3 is TGCAGCGTTTCGTCTAGCCTCGCAGATACGCAGTATTTT.

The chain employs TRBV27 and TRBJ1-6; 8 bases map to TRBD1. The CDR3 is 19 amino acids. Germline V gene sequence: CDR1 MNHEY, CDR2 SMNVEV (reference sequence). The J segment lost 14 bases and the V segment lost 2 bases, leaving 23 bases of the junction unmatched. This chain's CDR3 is CASSLRAPTGGAGPRALHF. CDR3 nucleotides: TGTGCCAGCAGTTTACGGGCCCCCACAGGGGGAGCGGGACCACGGGCCCTCCACTTT.

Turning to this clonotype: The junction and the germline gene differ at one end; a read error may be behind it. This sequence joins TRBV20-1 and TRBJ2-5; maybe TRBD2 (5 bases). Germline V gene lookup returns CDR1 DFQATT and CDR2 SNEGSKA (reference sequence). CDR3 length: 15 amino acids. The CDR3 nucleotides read TGCAGTGCTAGAAAGGCACAGCGGCCCCAAGAGCCCCAGTACTTC. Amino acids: CSARKAQRPQEPQYF.

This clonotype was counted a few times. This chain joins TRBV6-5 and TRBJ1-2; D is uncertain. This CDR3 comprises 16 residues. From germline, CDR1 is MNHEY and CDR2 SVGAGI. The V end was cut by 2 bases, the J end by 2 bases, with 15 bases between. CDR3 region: CASSYSPYRTNYGYTF. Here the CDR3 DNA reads TGTGCCAGCAGTTACAGCCCATATCGGACCAACTATGGCTACACCTTC.

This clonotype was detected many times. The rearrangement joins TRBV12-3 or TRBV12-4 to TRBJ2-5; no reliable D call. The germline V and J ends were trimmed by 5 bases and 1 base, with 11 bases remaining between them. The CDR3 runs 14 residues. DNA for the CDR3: TGTGCCAGCAGTAAAACACCTCTCCAAGAGACCCAGTACTTC. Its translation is CASSKTPLQETQYF.

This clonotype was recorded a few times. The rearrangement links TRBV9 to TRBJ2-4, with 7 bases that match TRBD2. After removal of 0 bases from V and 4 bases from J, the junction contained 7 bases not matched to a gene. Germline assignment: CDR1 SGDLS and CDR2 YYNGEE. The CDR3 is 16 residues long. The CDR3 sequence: CASSVAGLGPKNIQYF. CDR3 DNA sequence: TGTGCCAGCAGCGTAGCCGGACTAGGACCAAAAAACATTCAGTACTTC.

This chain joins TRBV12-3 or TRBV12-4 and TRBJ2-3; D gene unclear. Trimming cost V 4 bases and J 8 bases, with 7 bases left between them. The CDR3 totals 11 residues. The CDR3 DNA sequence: TGTGCCAGCAGTTCGAGAGGTACGCAGTATTTT. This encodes CASSSRGTQYF.

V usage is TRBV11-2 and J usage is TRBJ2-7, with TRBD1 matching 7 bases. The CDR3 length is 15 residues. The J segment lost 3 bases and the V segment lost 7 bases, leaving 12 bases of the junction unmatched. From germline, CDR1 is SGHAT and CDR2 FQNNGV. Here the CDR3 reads CASTDGTARVYEQYF. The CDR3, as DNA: TGTGCCAGCACCGATGGGACAGCCCGTGTCTACGAGCAGTACTTC.

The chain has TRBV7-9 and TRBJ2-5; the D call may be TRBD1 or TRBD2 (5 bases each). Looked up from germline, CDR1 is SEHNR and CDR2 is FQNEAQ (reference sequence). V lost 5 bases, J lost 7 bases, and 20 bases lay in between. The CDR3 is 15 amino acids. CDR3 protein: CASSLGTAGKRTQYF. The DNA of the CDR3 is TGTGCCAGCAGCCTCGGGACGGCCGGCAAGAGGACCCAGTACTTC.

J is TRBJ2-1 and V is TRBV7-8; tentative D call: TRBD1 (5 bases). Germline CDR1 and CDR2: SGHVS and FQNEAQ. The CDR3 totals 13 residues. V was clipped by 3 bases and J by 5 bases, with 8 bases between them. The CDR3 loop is CASSFRGHNEQFF. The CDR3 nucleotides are TGTGCCAGCAGCTTTAGGGGCCACAATGAGCAGTTCTTC.

The CDR3 nucleotides are TGTGCCAGCAGTGAAGGGACTCTATCGGGAGAGACCCAGTACTTC. Its protein product is CASSEGTLSGETQYF. J is TRBJ2-5 and V is TRBV2, with D possibly matching TRBD2 (5 bases). Looked up from germline, CDR1 is SNHLY and CDR2 is FYNNEI. The CDR3 loop spans 15 amino acids. V was trimmed by 1 base and J by 4 bases, leaving 13 bases between them.

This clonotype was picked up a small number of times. The CDR3 DNA reads as TGTGCCAGCAGCCACGACTCCTCCAAGGGCTACACCTTC. It yields the protein CASSHDSSKGYTF. The V call is TRBV3-1, the J call TRBJ1-2; D not certain. CDR1 LGHDT and CDR2 YNNKEL come from the germline V gene (reference sequence). V lost 3 bases, J lost 8 bases, and 13 bases lay in between. The CDR3 spans 13 residues.

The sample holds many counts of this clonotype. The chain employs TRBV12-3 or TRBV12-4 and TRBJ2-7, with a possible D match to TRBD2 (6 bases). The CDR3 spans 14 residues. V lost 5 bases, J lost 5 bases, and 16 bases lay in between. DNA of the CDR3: TGTGCCAGCAGTGCCGGGACTTCTTCCGACGAGCAGTACTTC. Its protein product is CASSAGTSSDEQYF.

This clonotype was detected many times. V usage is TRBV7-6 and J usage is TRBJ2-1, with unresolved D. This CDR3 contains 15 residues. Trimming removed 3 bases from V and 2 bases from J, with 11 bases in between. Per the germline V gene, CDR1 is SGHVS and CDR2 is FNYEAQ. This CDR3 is CASSFSGEAYNEQFF. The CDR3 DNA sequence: TGTGCCAGCAGCTTTTCCGGAGAGGCCTACAATGAGCAGTTCTTC.

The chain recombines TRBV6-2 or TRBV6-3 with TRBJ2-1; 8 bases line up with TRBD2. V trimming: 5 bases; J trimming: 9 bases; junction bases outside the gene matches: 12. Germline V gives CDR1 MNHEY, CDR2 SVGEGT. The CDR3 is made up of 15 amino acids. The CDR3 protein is CASSPAGRGYSEQFF. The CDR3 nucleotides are TGTGCCAGCAGTCCCGCCGGGAGGGGCTATAGTGAGCAGTTCTTC.